This T cell receptor (beta chain) was profiled in a study of identical twins. This clonotype occurred once. Through template switching, a universal primer site was introduced, and the cDNA contained unique molecular identifiers. MiXCR was run by TCRdb on the 5' RACE reads, yielding one entry per CDR3 protein. Seen here are 1.5 million to 2 million distinct CDR3 sequences, under 35% observed once, and the top ten hold around 0.25%. The V gene end was trimmed by 0 bases and the J gene end by 0 bases; junction bases not matched to a gene: 1. The CDR3 totals 16 residues. Looked up from germline, CDR1 is SGHTA and CDR2 is FQGNSA.

The chain employs TRBV7-2 and TRBJ2-1, with TRBD1 matching 8 bases. Sequenced sample: cord blood. The clonotype was recovered from a newborn girl in good health. DNA of the CDR3: TGTGCCAGCAGCTTAGCCAGGGGGCCCTCCTACAATGAGCAGTTCTTC. Protein product: CASSLARGPSYNEQFF.